One T cell receptor (beta chain) is described in this entry. Participants had their cohort set by participant-reported clinical history. The data stem from a study of blood T cell repertoires in COVID-19. Turning to the study itself: T cells, B-cell-depleted T cells, or PBMCs supplied cDNA or gDNA.

The germline gives CDR1 MDHEN, CDR2 SYDVKM. The CDR3 spans 14 residues. Trimming cost V 5 bases and J 7 bases, with 15 bases left between them. The repertoire was sequenced with immunoSEQ multiplex PCR; TCRdb's copy has only in-frame clones and lacks some. The repertoire consists of around 230,000 clones, with about 80% occurring once and the leading ten covering approximately 15%. Material for sequencing was PBMCs or T cells enriched from blood (not recorded which). The sequence was collected from a man in his forties who had recovered from COVID-19. The rearrangement uses TRBV28 and TRBJ1-5, with D tentatively TRBD1 (6 bases). The CDR3 DNA follows: TGTGCCAGCAGTCCCACAGGGTTGGGACAGCCCCAGCATTTT. It codes for CASSPTGLGQPQHF.